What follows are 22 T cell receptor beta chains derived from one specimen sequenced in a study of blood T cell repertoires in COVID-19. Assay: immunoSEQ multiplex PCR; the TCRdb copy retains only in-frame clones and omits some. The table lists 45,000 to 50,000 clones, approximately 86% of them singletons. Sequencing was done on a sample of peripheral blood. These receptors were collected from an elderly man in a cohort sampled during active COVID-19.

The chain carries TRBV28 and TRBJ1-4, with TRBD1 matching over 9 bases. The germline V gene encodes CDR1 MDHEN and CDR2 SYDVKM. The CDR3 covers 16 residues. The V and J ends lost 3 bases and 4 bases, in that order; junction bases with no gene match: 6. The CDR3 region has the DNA TGTGCCAGCAGTTTTACAGGGGGCACCTTTAATGAAAAACTGTTTTTT. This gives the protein CASSFTGGTFNEKLFF.

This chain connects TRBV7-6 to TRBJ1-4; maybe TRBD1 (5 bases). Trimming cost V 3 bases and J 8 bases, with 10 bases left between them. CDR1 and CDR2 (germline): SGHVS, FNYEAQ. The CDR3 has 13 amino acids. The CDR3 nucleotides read TGTGCCAGCAGCTTGTCGGGGGGGGAAAAACTGTTTTTT. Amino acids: CASSLSGGEKLFF.

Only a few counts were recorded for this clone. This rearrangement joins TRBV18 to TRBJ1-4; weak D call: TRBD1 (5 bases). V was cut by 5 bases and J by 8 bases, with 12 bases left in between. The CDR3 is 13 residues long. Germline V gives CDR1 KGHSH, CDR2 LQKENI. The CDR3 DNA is TGTGCCAGCTCAGCGGACAACGGGGAAAAACTGTTTTTT. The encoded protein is CASSADNGEKLFF.

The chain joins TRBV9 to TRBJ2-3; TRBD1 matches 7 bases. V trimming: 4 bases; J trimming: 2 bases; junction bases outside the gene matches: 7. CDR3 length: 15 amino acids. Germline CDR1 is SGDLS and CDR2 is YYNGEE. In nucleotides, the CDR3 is TGTGCCAGCAGCCGTCGACAGGGTCACACAGATACGCAGTATTTT. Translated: CASSRRQGHTDTQYF.

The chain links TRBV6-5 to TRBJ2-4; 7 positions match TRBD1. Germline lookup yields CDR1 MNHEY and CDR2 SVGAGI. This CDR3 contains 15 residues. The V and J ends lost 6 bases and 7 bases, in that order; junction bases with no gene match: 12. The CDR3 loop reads CASRDHQTGMNIQYF. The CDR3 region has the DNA TGTGCCAGCAGAGACCACCAGACAGGGATGAACATTCAGTACTTC.

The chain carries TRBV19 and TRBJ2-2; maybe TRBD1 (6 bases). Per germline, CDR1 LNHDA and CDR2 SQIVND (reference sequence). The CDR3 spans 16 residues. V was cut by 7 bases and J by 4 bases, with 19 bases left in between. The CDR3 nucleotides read TGTGCCAGTACCCCTAGAGACAGGACAAGCACCGGGGAGCTGTTTTTT. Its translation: CASTPRDRTSTGELFF.

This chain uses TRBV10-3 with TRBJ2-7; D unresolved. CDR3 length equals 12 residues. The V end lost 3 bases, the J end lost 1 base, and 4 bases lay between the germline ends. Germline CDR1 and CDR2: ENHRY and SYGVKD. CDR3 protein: CAISEQSYEQYF. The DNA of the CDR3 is TGTGCCATCAGTGAACAGTCCTACGAGCAGTACTTC.

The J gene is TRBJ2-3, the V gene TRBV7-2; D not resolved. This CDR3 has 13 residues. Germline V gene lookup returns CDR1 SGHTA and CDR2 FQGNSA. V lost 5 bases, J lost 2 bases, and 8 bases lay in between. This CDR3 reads CASSTVATDTQYF. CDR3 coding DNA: TGTGCCAGCAGCACGGTCGCCACAGATACGCAGTATTTT.

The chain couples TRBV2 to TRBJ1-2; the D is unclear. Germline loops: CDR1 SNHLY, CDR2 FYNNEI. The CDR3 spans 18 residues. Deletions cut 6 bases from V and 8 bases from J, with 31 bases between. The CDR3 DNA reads TGTGCCAGCAGCGACTCGGGAGGCAGGTTTACCATGGCGGGGGGCTACACCTTC. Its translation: CASSDSGGRFTMAGGYTF.

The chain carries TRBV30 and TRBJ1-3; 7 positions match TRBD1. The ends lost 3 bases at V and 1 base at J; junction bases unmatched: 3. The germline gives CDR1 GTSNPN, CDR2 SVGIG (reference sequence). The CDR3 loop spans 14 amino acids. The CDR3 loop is CAWRGDRSGNTIYF. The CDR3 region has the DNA TGTGCCTGGAGGGGGGACAGATCTGGAAACACCATATATTTT.

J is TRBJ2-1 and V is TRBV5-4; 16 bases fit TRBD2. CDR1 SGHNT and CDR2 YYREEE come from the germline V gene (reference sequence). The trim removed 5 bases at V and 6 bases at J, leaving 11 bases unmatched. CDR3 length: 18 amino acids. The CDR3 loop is CASRRTGLAGGPVNEQFF. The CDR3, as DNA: TGTGCCAGCAGACGGACGGGACTAGCGGGAGGGCCGGTCAATGAGCAGTTCTTC.

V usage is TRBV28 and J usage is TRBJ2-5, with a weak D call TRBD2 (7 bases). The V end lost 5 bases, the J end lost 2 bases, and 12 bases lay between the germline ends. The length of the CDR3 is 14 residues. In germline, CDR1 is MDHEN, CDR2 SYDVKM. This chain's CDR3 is CASSPGGVQETQYF. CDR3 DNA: TGTGCCAGCAGTCCGGGGGGCGTTCAAGAGACCCAGTACTTC.

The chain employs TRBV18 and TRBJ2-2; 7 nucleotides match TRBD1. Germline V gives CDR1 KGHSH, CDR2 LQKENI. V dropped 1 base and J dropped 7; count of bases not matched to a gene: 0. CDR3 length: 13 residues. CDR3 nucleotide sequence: TGTGCCAGCTCACCACGGACAGGCGGGGAGCTGTTTTTT. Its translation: CASSPRTGGELFF.

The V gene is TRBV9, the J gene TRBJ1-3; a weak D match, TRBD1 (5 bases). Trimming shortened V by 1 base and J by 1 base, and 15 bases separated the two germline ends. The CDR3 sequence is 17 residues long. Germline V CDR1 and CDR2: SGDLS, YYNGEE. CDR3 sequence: CASSVNRGTASGNTIYF. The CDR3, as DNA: TGTGCCAGCAGCGTAAACCGGGGGACGGCTTCTGGAAACACCATATATTTT.

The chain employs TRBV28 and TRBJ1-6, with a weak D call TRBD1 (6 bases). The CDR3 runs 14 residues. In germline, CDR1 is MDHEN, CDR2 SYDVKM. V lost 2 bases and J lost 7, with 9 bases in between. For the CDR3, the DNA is TGTGCCAGCAGTTTAACAGGGTCCAATTCACCCCTCCACTTT. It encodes CASSLTGSNSPLHF.

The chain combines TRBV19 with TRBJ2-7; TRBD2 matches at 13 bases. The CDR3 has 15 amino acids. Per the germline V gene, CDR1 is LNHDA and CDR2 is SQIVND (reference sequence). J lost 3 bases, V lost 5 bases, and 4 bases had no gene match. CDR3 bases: TGTGCCAGTAGTGTGGGACTAGCGGGAAGCTACGAGCAGTACTTC. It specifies CASSVGLAGSYEQYF.

Here the CDR3 DNA reads TGCAGCGTTGAAGATATAGCGGGAGACACAGATACGCAGTATTTT. Protein sequence: CSVEDIAGDTDTQYF. The chain joins TRBV29-1 to TRBJ2-3; 9 positions match TRBD2. The CDR3 contains 15 residues. The germline V gene encodes CDR1 SQVTM and CDR2 ANQGSEA. V lost 0 bases and J lost 2; bases outside the gene matches: 3.

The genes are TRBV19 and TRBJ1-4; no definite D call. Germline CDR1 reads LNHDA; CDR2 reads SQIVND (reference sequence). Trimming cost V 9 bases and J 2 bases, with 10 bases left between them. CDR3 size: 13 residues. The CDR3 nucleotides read TGTGCCAGCTCTACGGGGACTAATGAAAAACTGTTTTTT. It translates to CASSTGTNEKLFF.

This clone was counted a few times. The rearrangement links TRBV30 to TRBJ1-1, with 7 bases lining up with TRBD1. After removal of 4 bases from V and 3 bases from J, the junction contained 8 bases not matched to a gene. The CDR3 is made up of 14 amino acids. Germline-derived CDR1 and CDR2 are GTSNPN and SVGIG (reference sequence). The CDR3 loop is CAWNSPDRDTEAFF. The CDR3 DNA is TGTGCCTGGAACTCCCCTGACAGGGACACTGAAGCTTTCTTT.

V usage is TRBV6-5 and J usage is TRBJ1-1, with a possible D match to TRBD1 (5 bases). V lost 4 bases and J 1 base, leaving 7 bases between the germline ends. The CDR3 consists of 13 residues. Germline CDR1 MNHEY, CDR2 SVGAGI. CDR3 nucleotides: TGTGCCAGCAGTTTAGGACAGAACACTGAAGCTTTCTTT. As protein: CASSLGQNTEAFF.

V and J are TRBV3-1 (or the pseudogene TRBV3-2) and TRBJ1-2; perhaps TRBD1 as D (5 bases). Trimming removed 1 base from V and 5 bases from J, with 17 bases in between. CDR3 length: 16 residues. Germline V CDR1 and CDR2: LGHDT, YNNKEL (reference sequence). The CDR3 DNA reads TGTGCCAGCAGCCAAGGAACTGGAGGGGCATTGTATGGCTACACCTTC. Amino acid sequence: CASSQGTGGALYGYTF.

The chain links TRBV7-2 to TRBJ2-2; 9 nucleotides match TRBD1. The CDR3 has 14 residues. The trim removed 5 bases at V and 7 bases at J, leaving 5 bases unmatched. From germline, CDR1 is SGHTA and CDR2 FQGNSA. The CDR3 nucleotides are TGTGCCAGCAGCGGGACAGGGCCGGGCGGGGAGCTGTTTTTT. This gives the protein CASSGTGPGGELFF.